These 14 T cell receptor beta chains originate from one sample sequenced in a study of T cell responses to AZD1222 COVID-19 vaccine. The data were produced by immunoSEQ multiplex PCR, yet TCRdb's version contains in-frame clones alone and is incomplete. The sample consists of tens of thousands of clones, over 70% of them appearing once. The material was peripheral blood, obtained on day 0 of AZD1222 vaccination. These receptors were collected from an adult in good health.

V and J are TRBV2 and TRBJ1-5; D is perhaps TRBD1 (6 bases). This CDR3 is 15 amino acids long. Deletions cut 5 bases from V and 2 bases from J, with 13 bases between. The germline gives CDR1 SNHLY, CDR2 FYNNEI. This CDR3 is CASSYREGGNQPQHF. The CDR3 DNA reads TGTGCCAGCAGTTACAGGGAGGGAGGCAATCAGCCCCAGCATTTT.

The chain carries TRBV11-3 and TRBJ2-5, with TRBD2 matching 8 bases. Germline lookup yields CDR1 SGHNT and CDR2 YENEEA. The CDR3 totals 14 residues. The junction had 3 bases not matched to a gene; V was cut back by 5 bases and J by 1 base. The CDR3 loop is CASSQTSGQETQYF. The CDR3 DNA sequence: TGTGCCAGCAGCCAAACTAGCGGCCAAGAGACCCAGTACTTC.

CDR3 residues: CAWSLHRTGSYEQYF. As DNA, the CDR3 is TGTGCCTGGAGCCTCCACCGGACAGGCTCCTACGAGCAGTACTTC. The chain recombines TRBV30 with TRBJ2-7; TRBD1 matches at 7 bases. V was clipped by 3 bases and J by 0 bases; unmatched bases: 8. Germline V gene data show CDR1 as GTSNPN and CDR2 as SVGIG (reference sequence). The CDR3 is 15 amino acids.

This clone was picked up a small number of times. For the CDR3, the DNA is TGTGCCAGTAGCACCGGGACTAGCGGGACTCATAGCACAGATACGCAGTATTTT. Protein product: CASSTGTSGTHSTDTQYF. The chain carries TRBV19 and TRBJ2-3; 13 bases are a match to TRBD2. The germline CDR1 and CDR2 sequences are LNHDA and SQIVND (reference sequence). The ends lost 6 bases at V and 0 bases at J; junction bases unmatched: 9. The CDR3 sequence is 18 residues long. The whole variable domain, filled in from reference TRBV19 and TRBJ2-3, reads DGGITQSPKYLFRKEGQNVTLSCEQNLNHDAMYWYRQDPGQGLRLIYYSQIVNDFQKGDIAEGYSVSREKKESFPLTVTSAQKNPTAFYLCASSTGTSGTHSTDTQYFGPGTRLTVL.

Here the CDR3 DNA reads TGTGCCAGTAGTCCTCAACTGACTGCGGGATACAATGAGCAGTTCTTC. Protein sequence: CASSPQLTAGYNEQFF. The chain uses TRBV19 and TRBJ2-1; D might be TRBD2 (6 bases). CDR3 length: 16 amino acids. CDR1 and CDR2 (germline): LNHDA, SQIVND (reference sequence). The ends were cut back, 5 bases at V and 4 bases at J, with 18 bases in the middle.

The V and J genes are TRBV7-2 and TRBJ2-5; 7 bases map to TRBD1. Germline trimming cut 2 bases from V and 3 bases from J; bases unmatched to any gene: 3. The CDR3 sequence is 14 residues long. Germline CDR1 and CDR2: SGHTA and FQGNSA. The DNA of the CDR3 is TGTGCCAGCAGCTTAAACGGACAGGAAGAGACCCAGTACTTC. This translates into CASSLNGQEETQYF.

The chain has TRBV19 and TRBJ2-3; a weak D match, TRBD2 (6 bases). This CDR3 region has 15 residues. CDR1 and CDR2 (germline): LNHDA, SQIVND (reference sequence). Between the trimmed V and J ends, which lost 0 bases and 7 bases, there was a span of 14 bases. The CDR3 loop reads CASSIDPGLSNTQYF. The CDR3 DNA sequence: TGTGCCAGTAGTATAGACCCGGGACTCTCAAATACGCAGTATTTT.

The genes are TRBV19 and TRBJ2-2; D is uncertain. Germline values: CDR1 LNHDA, CDR2 SQIVND (reference sequence). The V end lost 7 bases, the J end lost 2 bases, and 5 bases lay between the germline ends. The CDR3 runs 12 residues. The CDR3 reads CASKRNTGELFF. CDR3 DNA sequence: TGTGCCAGTAAACGTAACACCGGGGAGCTGTTTTTT.

The chain couples TRBV7-2 to TRBJ1-2; D possibly corresponds to TRBD1 (5 bases). V was shortened by 5 bases and J by 1 base, with 14 bases between the two germline ends. The CDR3 has 15 amino acids. Looked up from germline, CDR1 is SGHTA and CDR2 is FQGNSA. Here the CDR3 reads CASSNTGTFNYGYTF. The DNA of the CDR3 is TGTGCCAGCAGCAACACCGGGACGTTTAACTATGGCTACACCTTC.

In its sample, this clone was seen a few times. V and J are TRBV6-5 and TRBJ1-2; TRBD1 aligns across 9 bases. Losses at the gene ends were 4 bases for V and 6 bases for J; bases not matched to a gene: 9. The CDR3 runs to 15 residues. Germline CDR1 is MNHEY and CDR2 is SVGAGI. CDR3 sequence: CASSSPGQGVDGYTF. CDR3 bases: TGTGCCAGCAGTTCACCGGGACAGGGCGTCGATGGCTACACCTTC.

The chain links TRBV29-1 to TRBJ1-1; perhaps TRBD1 as D (5 bases). Between the trimmed V and J ends, which lost 2 bases and 4 bases, there was a span of 11 bases. Per germline, CDR1 SQVTM and CDR2 ANQGSEA. There are 13 residues in the CDR3. DNA for the CDR3: TGCAGCGTTGAATCCGGGACTCGCACTGAAGCTTTCTTT. It yields the protein CSVESGTRTEAFF. The entire variable domain, with the rest obtained from reference TRBV29-1 and TRBJ1-1, is as follows: SAVISQKPSRDICQRGTSLTIQCQVDSQVTMMFWYRQQPGQSLTLIATANQGSEATYESGFVIDKFPISRPNLTFSTLTVSNMSPEDSSIYLCSVESGTRTEAFFGQGTRLTVV.

V and J are TRBV4-1 and TRBJ2-1, with D perhaps TRBD1 or TRBD2 (5 bases each). Germline V gene lookup returns CDR1 MGHRA and CDR2 YSYEKL. The V end was cut by 4 bases, the J end by 0 bases, with 13 bases between. The CDR3 length is 16 residues. The CDR3 here is CASSRGPISSYNEQFF. In DNA, the CDR3 is TGCGCCAGCAGCCGGGGACCGATAAGCTCCTACAATGAGCAGTTCTTC.

This rearrangement joins TRBV7-8 to TRBJ1-3; possibly TRBD1 for D (6 bases). This CDR3 spans 15 amino acids. Trimming pared 5 bases from V and 6 bases from J, leaving 17 bases between. The germline V gene encodes CDR1 SGHVS and CDR2 FQNEAQ. The CDR3 reads CASSRGTGSQNTIYF. The CDR3 bases are TGTGCCAGCAGCCGCGGAACAGGGAGCCAAAACACCATATATTTT. The entire variable domain, with the rest obtained from reference TRBV7-8 and TRBJ1-3, is as follows: GAGVSQSPRYKVAKRGQDVALRCDPISGHVSLFWYQQALGQGPEFLTYFQNEAQLDKSGLPSDRFFAERPEGSVSTLKIQRTQQEDSAVYLCASSRGTGSQNTIYFGEGSWLTVV.

This clone turned up a few times. The V and J genes are TRBV15 and TRBJ2-1; D is unclear. Trimming pared 6 bases from V and 2 bases from J, leaving 8 bases between. Germline V gives CDR1 LNHNV, CDR2 YYDKDF (reference sequence). This CDR3 contains 13 residues. CDR3 nucleotide sequence: TGTGCCACCAGGGGTAGCCCCTACAATGAGCAGTTCTTC. Protein product: CATRGSPYNEQFF.